This TCR beta chain stems from a study of blood T cells in healthy people across ages. Study conclusions and caveats: Per million T cells, the diversity of TCR beta decreased roughly linearly as age advanced. Estimated diversity, derived from one million T cells, was regarded as an underestimate.

For every donor, a draw yielded about 9.7 milliliters of peripheral blood. A second PCR, run for about 6 to 11 cycles, used a sample-barcoded 5' primer plus a J-beta primer mix. A template-switch adaptor with 12 random nucleotides tagged each cDNA molecule. Each CDR3 protein gets one entry after TCRdb re-called the 5' RACE reads with MiXCR. The repertoire holds 550,000 to 600,000 distinct CDR3 sequences, with 47% as singletons. CDR3 length: 15 amino acids. V was trimmed by 1 base and J by 5 bases, leaving 14 bases between them. The germline V gene has CDR1 SGHAT and CDR2 FQNNGV. As regards this clonotype: Its antigen is as yet unknown.

Sequenced material: blood. This chain joins TRBV11-2 and TRBJ2-5, with D perhaps matching TRBD1 or TRBD2 (6 bases each). The sequence was collected from a man older than 75 in good health. The DNA of the CDR3 is TGTGCCAGCAGCTTAGCTGGGGGGCGATGGGAGACCCAGTACTTC. It translates to CASSLAGGRWETQYF.